The next 2 T cell receptor beta chains were all read from a single sample in a study of blood T cells in healthy people across ages. A second roughly 6 to 11 cycle PCR used barcoded and J-beta primers. TCRdb re-called the 5' RACE reads through MiXCR, storing one row per CDR3 protein. Of 800,000 to 950,000 distinct CDR3 sequences in the sample, 25% to 30% were seen once. This sample also belongs to another study, concerning T cells of mothers and their children.

The sequencing sample was made of blood. These receptors were taken from a woman aged 40-49 years in good health.

CDR3 DNA: TGTGCCAGCAGCTACCCGGACAGTTACGAGCAGTACTTC. Its translation: CASSYPDSYEQYF. The chain has TRBV7-6 and TRBJ2-5, with a tentative D call TRBD1 (6 bases). The end of the DNA fits TRBJ2-7 better, so the J call may be wrong. Germline V CDR1 and CDR2: SGHVS, FNYEAQ. The CDR3 is made up of 13 amino acids.

Details on this clonotype: Just one base apart from a much larger clone, this may be a read error. The V call is TRBV20-1, the J call TRBJ2-7; possible D gene TRBD2, 6 bases. Germline values: CDR1 DFQATT, CDR2 SNEGSKA (reference sequence). Trimming removed 3 bases from V and 2 bases from J, with 11 bases in between. This CDR3 spans 13 amino acids. CDR3 loop: CSASSLAPYEQYF. Here the CDR3 DNA reads TGCAGTGCTAGTAGTCTAGCGCCCTACGAGCAGTACTTC.